This TCR beta chain was sequenced in a study of blood T cell repertoires in COVID-19. V lost 0 bases and J 3 bases, leaving 14 bases between the germline ends. This CDR3 region has 16 residues. In germline, CDR1 is KGHSH, CDR2 LQKENI. In the authors' methods: Amplification of reference gene primers was used by the study to estimate nucleated cell counts. The repertoire was sequenced with immunoSEQ multiplex PCR; TCRdb's copy has only in-frame clones and lacks some. That table gives V, J and clone size, and the DNA gave D and trimming. Among tens of thousands of clones listed, about 87% were seen once.

This chain joins TRBV18 and TRBJ1-1; TRBD1 might be the D (5 bases). This sequence originates from an elderly man with active or convalescent COVID-19. The sample consisted of peripheral blood. CDR3: CASSPPAIKGYTEAFF. DNA for the CDR3: TGTGCCAGCTCACCACCGGCGATCAAGGGGTACACTGAAGCTTTCTTT. The full variable domain, with the rest looked up from reference TRBV18 and TRBJ1-1, is NAGVMQNPRHLVRRRGQEARLRCSPMKGHSHVYWYRQLPEEGLKFMVYLQKENIIDESGMPKERFSAEFPKEGPSILRIQQVVRGDSAAYFCASSPPAIKGYTEAFFGQGTRLTVV.